The sequence of this T cell receptor beta chain was determined in a study of blood T cells in healthy people across ages. This clonotype appeared many times. Germline V gene data show CDR1 as SGHTA and CDR2 as FQGNSA. The germline V and J ends were trimmed by 5 bases and 9 bases, with 8 bases remaining between them. The CDR3 has 11 residues. Combining a sample-barcoded 5' primer with a J-beta primer mix, a second PCR ran for roughly 7 to 12 cycles. TCRdb re-called the 5' RACE reads with MiXCR, one entry per CDR3 protein. The profile covers more than 750,000 distinct CDR3 sequences, with 25% to 30% appearing a single time and approximately 10% taken by the ten largest. These data were likewise used in another study, on T cells of mothers and their children. This second report adds: Reads recorded for TCR beta CDR3 numbered over 9.5 million per mother and roughly 3 million per child.

Sequencing was done on a sample of blood. V gene TRBV7-2 combines with J gene TRBJ2-1; D call uncertain. This clonotype was sampled from a woman aged 40 to 50 in good health. The DNA for the CDR3 is TGTGCCAGCAGCGGCTCCCCTGAGCAGTTCTTC. Encoded protein: CASSGSPEQFF.